These T cell receptor beta chains were read from a single sample in a study of response to subunit inactivated influenza vaccine. One entry per CDR3 protein, called by TCRdb with MiXCR from the RT-PCR reads. The sample has 300,000 to 350,000 distinct CDR3 sequences, 21% seen once. Sequencing used PBMCs from blood, obtained less than 22 months after vaccination. These receptors all stem from a man between 50 and 69 years old who received an inactivated influenza vaccine. Both conserved end residues are trimmed from each CDR3. The order of the fields is J gene, V gene, CDR3 protein.

J gene: TRBJ2-2; V gene: TRBV4-2; CDR3 protein: ASSQDLPQAGTGELF
J gene: TRBJ2-1; V gene: TRBV28; CDR3 protein: ASSGTSATGSSYNEQF
J gene: TRBJ2-7; V gene: TRBV4-2; CDR3 protein: ASSQPDTSGGAYEQY
J gene: TRBJ1-5; V gene: TRBV28; CDR3 protein: ASSFYGSDQPQH
J gene: TRBJ1-1; V gene: TRBV2; CDR3 protein: ASSEEAGWSTEAF
J gene: TRBJ2-2; V gene: TRBV10-3; CDR3 protein: ATLWASTGELF
J gene: TRBJ2-3; V gene: TRBV7-2; CDR3 protein: ACSFASLGWGRGTDTQY
J gene: TRBJ2-1; V gene: TRBV3-1; CDR3 protein: ASSHPGQGSLWNEQF
J gene: TRBJ2-1; V gene: TRBV29-1; CDR3 protein: SVGRGTSPYNEQF
J gene: TRBJ1-6; V gene: TRBV28; CDR3 protein: ASKDGSNSYNSPLH
J gene: TRBJ2-1; V gene: TRBV19; CDR3 protein: ASSIETRVEQF
J gene: TRBJ1-2; V gene: TRBV7-2; CDR3 protein: ASSMGLGDTQ
J gene: TRBJ1-2; V gene: TRBV4-2; CDR3 protein: ASSHPRGPNGYT
J gene: TRBJ1-4; V gene: TRBV12-3/TRBV12-4; CDR3 protein: ASSLEAGAKEKLF
J gene: TRBJ2-7; V gene: TRBV28; CDR3 protein: ASSEGGPNAYEQY
J gene: TRBJ1-3; V gene: TRBV25-1; CDR3 protein: ASRDSYIPGNTIY
J gene: TRBJ1-1; V gene: TRBV12-3/TRBV12-4; CDR3 protein: ASSFGDTGNTEAF